The 7 T cell receptor beta chains given below trace back to one sample, sequenced in a study of post-analysis software for immune sequencing data. Overall study findings and caveats: When patients were compared with controls, about 5 TRBV segments were more frequent, TRBV5-6, TRBV5-1 and TRBV20-1 among them.

Unique molecular identifiers were built into the TCR beta cDNA libraries. TCRdb re-derived calls from the PCR reads in MiXCR, one entry per CDR3 protein. The table lists roughly 870,000 distinct CDR3 sequences, 53% of them singletons. The antigens these receptors bind are not known. Source material: blood. All receptors derive from a girl between 10 and 17 years old with multiple sclerosis.

This clonotype has just a few counts. The chain links TRBV10-3 to TRBJ2-7; 7 bases align to TRBD2. The CDR3 sequence is 15 residues long. The ends lost 2 bases at V and 5 bases at J; junction bases unmatched: 9. Germline V gene lookup returns CDR1 ENHRY and CDR2 SYGVKD. CDR3 sequence: CAISERGGEVHEQYF. CDR3 nucleotides: TGTGCCATCAGTGAGAGGGGAGGGGAGGTCCACGAGCAGTACTTC.

The chain links TRBV7-6 to TRBJ2-4; no reliable D call. The CDR3 sequence is 13 residues long. V was trimmed by 1 base and J by 13 bases, leaving 14 bases between them. CDR1 is SGHVS and CDR2 is FNYEAQ in the germline V gene. The CDR3 coding sequence is TGTGCCAGCAGCTTAGTCCCATTCGGTGAGCAGTACTTC. It specifies CASSLVPFGEQYF.

The CDR3 here is CASISLKREISYEQYF. CDR3 coding DNA: TGTGCCAGCATATCGCTCAAGAGGGAGATTTCCTACGAGCAGTACTTC. The rearrangement links TRBV28 to TRBJ2-7, with a possible D match to TRBD2 (5 bases). Trimming took off 7 bases at V and 1 base at J, with 20 bases between the two ends. The CDR3 has 16 amino acids. Per the germline V gene, CDR1 is MDHEN and CDR2 is SYDVKM.

The chain employs TRBV7-3 and TRBJ2-1, with 9 bases fitting TRBD1. CDR1 is SGHTA, CDR2 FQGTGA, per germline. The CDR3 has 16 residues. Trimming at V came to 4 bases and at J to 5 bases, leaving 9 bases not matched to a gene. The DNA for the CDR3 is TGTGCCAGCAGCTCCCCGGGACAGGGCGGTCACAATGAGCAGTTCTTC. It translates to CASSSPGQGGHNEQFF. The full variable domain, with the rest looked up from reference TRBV7-3 and TRBJ2-1, is GAGVSQTPSNKVTEKGKYVELRCDPISGHTALYWYRQSLGQGPEFLIYFQGTGAADDSGLPNDRFFAVRPEGSVSTLKIQRTERGDSAVYLCASSSPGQGGHNEQFFGPGTRLTVL.

J is TRBJ1-1 and V is TRBV5-1; the match to TRBD1 covers 7 bases. The CDR3 contains 13 residues. CDR1 SGHRS and CDR2 YFSETQ come from the germline V gene. Trimming took 4 bases from V and 1 from J; bases not matched to a gene: 1. The CDR3, as DNA: TGCGCCAGCAGCAACAGGGGGAACACTGAAGCTTTCTTT. Protein: CASSNRGNTEAFF. Filled out from reference TRBV5-1 and TRBJ1-1, the complete variable domain reads KAGVTQTPRYLIKTRGQQVTLSCSPISGHRSVSWYQQTPGQGLQFLFEYFSETQRNKGNFPGRFSGRQFSNSRSEMNVSTLELGDSALYLCASSNRGNTEAFFGQGTRLTVV.

The chain carries TRBV7-9 and TRBJ2-1, with D possibly TRBD2 on 5 matching bases. The germline V gene encodes CDR1 SEHNR and CDR2 FQNEAQ (reference sequence). The length of the CDR3 is 17 residues. V was pared by 1 base and J by 0 bases, with 13 bases between. This CDR3 is CASSLGGGFSSYNEQFF. Written as DNA, the CDR3 is TGTGCCAGCAGCTTAGGCGGAGGTTTCAGCTCCTACAATGAGCAGTTCTTC.

V usage is TRBV9 and J usage is TRBJ2-3, with D possibly being TRBD1 (5 bases). Deletions cut 4 bases from V and 4 bases from J, with 13 bases between. The CDR3 consists of 14 residues. The germline V gene has CDR1 SGDLS and CDR2 YYNGEE. The DNA for the CDR3 is TGTGCCAGCAGCATGGGGCCGTCCGCAGATACGCAGTATTTT. As protein: CASSMGPSADTQYF. The variable domain in full, with the rest retrieved from reference TRBV9 and TRBJ2-3, is DSGVTQTPKHLITATGQRVTLRCSPRSGDLSVYWYQQSLDQGLQFLIQYYNGEERAKGNILERFSAQQFPDLHSELNLSSLELGDSALYFCASSMGPSADTQYFGPGTRLTVL.